The rows below give T cell receptor beta chains drawn from one sample of a study of technical replicates of blood from several donors. Assay used: immunoSEQ multiplex PCR; TCRdb lists only in-frame clones, some missing. Of about 85,000 clones detected, around 94% appear once; the ten largest clones hold less than 0.4%. Sequenced material: T cells isolated from PBMCs. These receptors originate from a human donor in good health. Each CDR3 is given with its conserved first and last residue. A D gene is named only where the DNA matches it firmly. Not all rows give a size; the values are once, few, many and, for expanded clones, a class.

abundance	d_gene	v_gene	j_gene	CDR3nt	CDR3aa
-	TRBD1	TRBV10-2	TRBJ1-2	TGCGCCAGCAGTGAGTCGAGGCAGGGGGGTGGCTACACCTTC	CASSESRQGGGYTF
-	TRBD2	TRBV27	TRBJ2-3	TGTGCCAGCAGTCTGGGGACTAGCGGGACCACAGATACGCAGTATTTT	CASSLGTSGTTDTQYF
-	TRBD1	TRBV5-8	TRBJ1-4	TGTGCCAGCAGCTTGGGTGTACAGGGGGGAGAAAAACTGTTTTTT	CASSLGVQGGEKLFF
-	TRBD2	TRBV2	TRBJ2-7	TGTGCCAGCACTCGATTCGGGACTACTAATTACGAGCAGTACTTC	CASTRFGTTNYEQYF
-	-	TRBV6-5	TRBJ1-1	TGTGCCAGCAGTCCGACAGAGAACACTGAAGCTTTCTTT	CASSPTENTEAFF
once	-	TRBV2	TRBJ1-4	TGTGCCAGCAGTGACAGACTAAATGAAAAACTGTTTTTT	CASSDRLNEKLFF
-	TRBD2	TRBV6-5	TRBJ2-4	TGTGCCAGCAGTTCAGAGCGGGAGGGCCTCGAAAACATTCAGTACTTC	CASSSEREGLENIQYF
-	TRBD1	TRBV9	TRBJ2-2	TGTGCCAGCAGCATACAGGGGGCTGGCACCGGGGAGCTGTTTTTT	CASSIQGAGTGELFF
-	TRBD1	TRBV5-1	TRBJ1-2	TGCGCCAGCAGCCCGGGGACAGACAGAGTCTATGGCTACACCTTC	CASSPGTDRVYGYTF
-	-	TRBV9	TRBJ2-7	TGTGCCAGCAGCGTAGCCAGCGGAGGTTCCTACGAGCAGTACTTC	CASSVASGGSYEQYF
-	-	TRBV25-1	TRBJ1-2	TGTGCCAGCAGTGAATTGGAGCCCGACTATGGCTACACCTTC	CASSELEPDYGYTF
-	-	TRBV19	TRBJ1-4	TGTGCCAGTAGTATTGGCAACCCGATGGGGGCTGAAAAACTGTTTTTT	CASSIGNPMGAEKLFF
-	TRBD2	TRBV28	TRBJ2-5	TGTGCCAGCAGATGGACTAGCGGGAGAGGAGAGACCCAGTACTTC	CASRWTSGRGETQYF
-	TRBD2	TRBV27	TRBJ2-1	TGTGCCAGCACCTACCTACTAGCGGGAGGGCCTGATGAGCAGTTCTTC	CASTYLLAGGPDEQFF
-	-	TRBV6-5	TRBJ2-7	TGTGCCAGCAGTTACAACAGGTACTACGAGCAGTACTTC	CASSYNRYYEQYF